The table lists the clone carrying this TCR beta chain with many counts. Its specificity is not known. The CDR3 sequence is 17 residues long. The V gene lost 4 bases and the J gene lost 5 bases, with 22 bases spanning the gap. Germline V gene sequence: CDR1 SGHRS, CDR2 YFSETQ. This sample was taken from a study of T cells in Graves' hyperthyroidism and ophthalmopathy. Hyperthyroidism in the patients, aged 18 to 65, was newly diagnosed and under 2 months in duration. The diagnostic basis comprised clinical symptoms, serum thyroxine and TRAb, thyroid ultrasound and orbital computed tomography. Source material for PBMCs was about 10 ml fresh peripheral blood. Amplified TCR beta CDR3 regions derived from RNA transcripts. The TCR CDR3 was amplified in a first-round RT-PCR using the HTBI primer set. TCRdb re-called the multiplex PCR reads with MiXCR, one entry per CDR3 protein. The table includes some 620,000 distinct CDR3 sequences, about 17% detected once.

Study-level results: The model identified upcoming ophthalmopathy a median approximately six months ahead of onset.

Sequenced material: blood. The rearrangement uses TRBV5-1 and TRBJ2-1; weak D call: TRBD2 (7 bases). The receptor's source is a woman aged 25 to 39 with Graves' hyperthyroidism. In DNA form, the CDR3 reads TGCGCCAGCAGCCCAGGGAGGGGGAGGCTTTTAAACAATGAGCAGTTCTTC. Protein: CASSPGRGRLLNNEQFF.